The sequence of this T cell receptor (beta chain) was determined in a study of T cells in localized non-small cell lung cancer. V lost 0 bases, J lost 4 bases, and 7 bases lay in between. This CDR3 comprises 14 residues. The V gene's germline CDR1 is GTSNPN and CDR2 SVGIG (reference sequence). In its sample, this clone was seen a few times. Its specificity is not known. The assay was immunoSEQ multiplex PCR, and TCRdb's table has in-frame clones only and misses some. The sample lists fewer than 100,000 clones, roughly 89% occurring once. Study results and limitations: Those with higher blood T cell density had longer overall survival. The highest T cell clonality was in uninvolved adjacent lung, above tumor. Out of the top 100 tumor clones, a median around 50 were seen in adjacent lung.

The chain recombines TRBV30 with TRBJ1-6; D ambiguous. The sample consisted of peripheral blood, taken before any cancer treatment. The sequence was collected from a man aged 35 to 69 with stage I squamous cell lung carcinoma. CDR3 coding DNA: TGTGCCTGGAGTGTACTACGGTATAATTCACCCCTCCACTTT. Encoded protein: CAWSVLRYNSPLHF.